This T cell receptor (beta chain) was captured in a study of T cell responses to AZD1222 COVID-19 vaccine. V dropped 1 base and J dropped 6 bases, with 14 bases sitting between them. The V gene's germline CDR1 is GTSNPN and CDR2 SVGIG (reference sequence). The length of the CDR3 is 14 residues. Sequencing was performed with immunoSEQ multiplex PCR; in TCRdb, only in-frame clones are kept and a portion is missing. The data hold approximately 100,000 clones, with about 90% observed a single time. This TCR was sampled from an adult in good health. The chain recombines TRBV30 with TRBJ2-3; D ambiguous. The sample consisted of peripheral blood, taken on day 0 of AZD1222 vaccination. CDR3 nucleotide sequence: TGTGCCTGGAGTGCAGAGACGTTAGGGGATACGCAGTATTTT. Its protein product is CAWSAETLGDTQYF.